This T cell receptor (beta chain) is drawn from a study of T-cell reconstitution after alpha-beta-depleted transplantation in children. Many counts were recorded for this clonotype. Its antigen is undetermined. General study findings and limits: From newly produced T cells came most of the T-cell counts and diversity one year after transplant. Several hundred expanded graft clones reportedly gave rise to the alpha-beta T cells present about two months after transplant. Certain patients had high TCRbeta diversity at day 60, and it came from recipient T cells and thymic progenitors that survived.

Unique molecular identifiers tagged the TCRbeta library. TCRdb itself ran the PCR reads through MiXCR, one entry per CDR3 protein. Of approximately 500,000 distinct CDR3 sequences listed, 10% are singletons. The germline V gene encodes CDR1 SEHNR and CDR2 FQNEAQ (reference sequence). V was pared by 1 base and J by 6 bases, with 13 bases between. This CDR3 has 15 amino acids. Sample: PBMCs, taken before TCRalphabeta/CD19-depleted stem cell transplant. This receptor was taken from a child aged 2-15 years with inherited bone marrow failure, due to receive a stem cell transplant. The chain joins TRBV7-9 to TRBJ1-5; D gene unclear. The CDR3 is CASSLDAPHGQPQHF. CDR3 DNA sequence: TGTGCCAGCAGCTTAGACGCCCCGCACGGTCAGCCCCAGCATTTT.